Listed below are T cell receptor beta chains from one sample, sequenced in a study of T cells in Graves' hyperthyroidism and ophthalmopathy. TCRdb re-analysed the multiplex PCR reads in MiXCR, keeping a single row per CDR3 protein. This table has about 610,000 distinct CDR3 sequences, roughly 14% appearing once. Sequencing was carried out using blood. The receptors were sampled from a woman in her 40s with Graves' ophthalmopathy. The CDR3 runs from the conserved cysteine through the conserved F or W. Fields, in order: D gene, CDR3 length, V gene, clone size, J gene, CDR3 protein, CDR3 DNA. A D gene is named only where the DNA matches it firmly. Not every row has a clone size; where given, it reads once, few, many or a size class.

>.|13|TRBV12-3/TRBV12-4|many|TRBJ1-2
CASSHPNRDGYTF
TGTGCCAGCAGTCATCCAAACAGGGATGGCTACACCTTC
>.|14|TRBV7-9|few|TRBJ1-3
CASSLGNEGNTIYF
TGTGCCAGCAGCTTAGGGAACGAAGGAAACACCATATATTTT
>.|12|TRBV20-1|many|TRBJ2-5
CSATGTHQPQYF
TGCAGTGCTACCGGGACTCATCAACCCCAGTACTTC
>TRBD1|16|TRBV27|many|TRBJ1-6
CASRQRPGQGNSPLHF
TGTGCCAGCAGACAAAGGCCGGGACAGGGGAATTCACCCCTCCACTTT
>TRBD1|16|TRBV10-3|few|TRBJ2-7
CAISEISGTGDYEQYF
TGTGCCATCAGTGAAATCTCCGGGACAGGGGACTACGAACAGTACTTC
>TRBD1|16|TRBV12-3/TRBV12-4|medium-sized|TRBJ1-1
CASSFPRTGTVTEAFF
TGTGCCAGCTCTTTCCCTCGGACCGGGACAGTGACTGAAGCTTTCTTT
>TRBD1|15|TRBV20-1|many|TRBJ1-1
CSAGDPGQGYTEAFF
TGCAGTGCTGGTGATCCGGGACAGGGTTATACTGAAGCTTTCTTT
>.|14|TRBV28|many|TRBJ1-1
CASINHGTFTEAFF
TGTGCCAGCATCAACCACGGGACTTTCACTGAAGCTTTCTTT
>TRBD1|14|TRBV19|many|TRBJ2-7
CASSSQGDFYEQYF
TGTGCCAGTAGTTCACAGGGGGACTTCTACGAGCAGTACTTC
>.|14|TRBV6-5|.|TRBJ1-1
CASSYGDSGTEAFF
TGTGCCAGCAGTTACGGAGACAGCGGTACTGAAGCTTTCTTT
>.|14|TRBV5-1|many|TRBJ1-1
CASSSGTHNTEAFF
TGCGCCAGCAGCTCGGGGACACACAACACTGAAGCTTTCTTT
>TRBD2|16|TRBV28|many|TRBJ2-2
CASSLGTSPITGELFF
TGTGCCAGCAGTTTAGGGACTAGTCCAATTACCGGGGAGCTGTTTTTT
>.|17|TRBV20-1|few|TRBJ2-4
CSARDQGGTPGKNIQYF
TGCAGTGCTAGAGATCAAGGCGGGACCCCCGGGAAAAACATTCAGTACTTC
>TRBD2|15|TRBV30|many|TRBJ2-4
CACYGLAGGLNIQYF
TGTGCCTGCTACGGACTAGCGGGAGGGCTGAACATTCAGTACTTC
>TRBD1|14|TRBV5-1|many|TRBJ2-7
CASSKGQFTYEQYF
TGCGCCAGCAGCAAGGGACAGTTTACTTACGAGCAGTACTTC
>.|12|TRBV28|many|TRBJ1-2
CASGRTVGGYTF
TGTGCCAGCGGCCGGACGGTAGGAGGCTACACCTTC
>TRBD1|14|TRBV15|many|TRBJ2-2
CATSTVDRTGELFF
TGTGCCACCAGCACCGTGGACAGGACCGGGGAGCTGTTTTTT
>TRBD1|13|TRBV19|many|TRBJ1-1
CARLTGGNTEAFF
TGTGCCAGATTAACAGGGGGAAACACTGAAGCTTTCTTT
>TRBD1|18|TRBV19|many|TRBJ1-1
CASRNPRQGVGMNTEAFF
TGTGCCAGTCGAAACCCCAGACAGGGCGTGGGGATGAACACTGAAGCTTTCTTT
>.|13|TRBV13|many|TRBJ2-5
CASSSSLQGTQYF
TGTGCCAGCAGCTCTAGTCTCCAAGGGACCCAGTACTTC
>.|14|TRBV3-1|few|TRBJ1-2
CASSQAADMSGYTF
TGTGCCAGCAGCCAAGCCGCGGACATGAGTGGCTACACCTTC
>.|14|TRBV6-4|.|TRBJ2-7
CASSPIMGLHEQYF
TGTGCCAGCAGCCCGATTATGGGGCTTCACGAGCAGTACTTC
>.|13|TRBV27|many|TRBJ2-7
CASSPDLLYEQYF
TGTGCCAGCAGCCCCGACCTGTTGTACGAGCAGTACTTC
>.|14|TRBV28|few|TRBJ2-2
CASRHGTHTGELFF
TGTGCCAGCAGACACGGGACGCACACCGGGGAGCTGTTTTTT
>.|14|TRBV6-1|few|TRBJ1-1
CASSEAVRGSGAFF
TGTGCCAGCAGTGAAGCGGTCAGGGGATCGGGGGCTTTCTTT
>.|16|TRBV25-1|once|TRBJ2-5
CASSADIQSFQETQYF
TGTGCCAGCAGTGCAGACATACAGAGTTTCCAAGAGACCCAGTACTTC
>TRBD1|18|TRBV27|.|TRBJ2-7
CASSFRRVGQGQSYEQYF
TGTGCCAGCAGTTTTCGCCGAGTCGGACAGGGGCAATCCTACGAGCAGTACTTC
>.|13|TRBV5-8|.|TRBJ1-1
CASSPRVGSEAFF
TGTGCCAGCAGCCCGCGGGTGGGCTCTGAAGCTTTCTTT